The next 30 T cell receptor beta chains were all read from a single sample in a study of blood T cell repertoires in COVID-19. Clones were read by immunoSEQ multiplex PCR, and TCRdb kept only the in-frame ones, dropping some. The table records about 140,000 clones, 84% of them present only once. The material sequenced was peripheral blood. These receptors came from a man in his sixties with active or convalescent COVID-19.

This sequence joins TRBV19 and TRBJ2-7; TRBD1 might be the D (5 bases). The CDR3 runs 14 residues. The ends were cut back, 5 bases at V and 3 bases at J, with 14 bases in the middle. CDR1 is LNHDA and CDR2 is SQIVND in the germline V gene (reference sequence). The CDR3 coding sequence is TGTGCCAGTAGTGTCCAGGGCCAAAACTACGAGCAGTACTTC. Its translation is CASSVQGQNYEQYF.

The chain recombines TRBV9 with TRBJ2-3; no reliable D call. This CDR3 is 15 amino acids long. V was shortened by 2 bases and J by 6 bases, with 16 bases between the two germline ends. The germline gives CDR1 SGDLS, CDR2 YYNGEE. For the CDR3, the DNA is TGTGCCAGCAGCGTGGCACGGGTCCCAGCCGATACGCAGTATTTT. It specifies CASSVARVPADTQYF.

The chain links TRBV19 to TRBJ2-1, with TRBD1 as a possible D gene (5 bases). The germline V gene encodes CDR1 LNHDA and CDR2 SQIVND (reference sequence). V lost 3 bases and J lost 4, with 19 bases in between. There are 17 residues in the CDR3. The CDR3, as DNA: TGTGCCAGTAGTATTTCACGGACACGAACTACATACAATGAGCAGTTCTTC. This sequence encodes CASSISRTRTTYNEQFF. Supplemented by reference TRBV19 and TRBJ2-1, the full variable domain reads DGGITQSPKYLFRKEGQNVTLSCEQNLNHDAMYWYRQDPGQGLRLIYYSQIVNDFQKGDIAEGYSVSREKKESFPLTVTSAQKNPTAFYLCASSISRTRTTYNEQFFGPGTRLTVL.

The CDR3 loop reads CASSILQMVGNTIYF. Here the CDR3 DNA reads TGTGCCAGTAGTATTTTGCAGATGGTAGGAAACACCATATATTTT. The chain recombines TRBV19 with TRBJ1-3; D remains unclear. The CDR3 has 15 amino acids. V was trimmed by 3 bases and J by 4 bases, leaving 13 bases between them. CDR1 and CDR2 from the germline V gene are LNHDA and SQIVND (reference sequence).

J is TRBJ1-1 and V is TRBV27, with a weak D call TRBD1 (5 bases). Trimming left V 5 bases short and J 3 bases short, with 16 bases between. Germline lookup yields CDR1 MNHEY and CDR2 SMNVEV (reference sequence). CDR3 size: 15 residues. The CDR3 region is CASSPSRGGYTEAFF. The CDR3 DNA sequence: TGTGCCAGCAGTCCAAGTAGGGGAGGGTACACTGAAGCTTTCTTT.

The rearrangement joins TRBV5-1 to TRBJ2-7; 10 nucleotides match TRBD1. With V trimmed by 4 bases and J by 7 bases, 5 bases remained unmatched. Germline CDR1 SGHRS, CDR2 YFSETQ. There are 13 residues in the CDR3. CDR3 bases: TGCGCCAGCAGCCTAATGGGACAGGGGGAGCAGTACTTC. Translated, it gives CASSLMGQGEQYF.

The chain joins TRBV7-8 to TRBJ2-7, with 7 bases matching TRBD2. Losses at the gene ends were 5 bases for V and 3 bases for J; bases not matched to a gene: 13. CDR3 length: 16 residues. Germline assignment: CDR1 SGHVS and CDR2 FQNEAQ. CDR3 sequence reads: CASSRGGGGNRYEQYF. The CDR3, as DNA: TGTGCCAGCAGCCGCGGCGGCGGGGGAAACCGCTACGAGCAGTACTTC.

This clone was detected many times. The chain recombines TRBV2 with TRBJ1-5; 7 nucleotides match TRBD1. V shed 6 bases, J shed 0 bases, and the junction held 14 bases outside the gene matches. Germline V CDR1 and CDR2: SNHLY, FYNNEI. The CDR3 has 18 residues. CDR3 DNA sequence: TGTGCCAGCAGGGATAGGACAGGAGATTATTATAGCAATCAGCCCCAGCATTTT. Translated: CASRDRTGDYYSNQPQHF. Full variable domain (rest looked up from reference TRBV2 and TRBJ1-5): EPEVTQTPSHQVTQMGQEVILRCVPISNHLYFYWYRQILGQKVEFLVSFYNNEISEKSEIFDDQFSVERPDGSNFTLKIRSTKLEDSAMYFCASRDRTGDYYSNQPQHFGDGTRLSIL.

CDR3: CASSVLDRGTDTQYF. Here the CDR3 DNA reads TGTGCCAGCAGCGTTTTGGACAGGGGCACAGATACGCAGTATTTT. The rearrangement uses TRBV9 and TRBJ2-3, with 8 bases fitting TRBD1. Germline CDR1 is SGDLS and CDR2 is YYNGEE. The CDR3 has 15 amino acids. With 2 bases clipped from V and 1 base from J, the junction kept 3 bases outside the gene matches.

CDR3 region: CASSYGAGLADTQYF. CDR3 bases: TGTGCCAGCAGTTACGGAGCGGGGTTGGCAGATACGCAGTATTTT. This chain uses TRBV6-5 with TRBJ2-3; 7 bases line up with TRBD2. This CDR3 spans 15 amino acids. Germline V gene sequence: CDR1 MNHEY, CDR2 SVGAGI. V shed 2 bases, J shed 4 bases, and the junction held 6 bases outside the gene matches.

The chain uses TRBV27 and TRBJ2-5; TRBD2 matches at 12 bases. Germline CDR1 reads MNHEY; CDR2 reads SMNVEV (reference sequence). V dropped 2 bases and J dropped 4; count of bases not matched to a gene: 2. The CDR3 loop spans 15 amino acids. The CDR3 coding sequence is TGTGCCAGCAGTTTACTAGCGGGGGGGCCAGAGACCCAGTACTTC. Its protein is CASSLLAGGPETQYF.

This clone was observed once. This chain uses TRBV11-3 with TRBJ1-2, with TRBD1 matching over 7 bases. Per the germline V gene, CDR1 is SGHNT and CDR2 is YENEEA. This CDR3 spans 15 amino acids. Trimming cost V 1 base and J 0 bases; bases outside gene matches: 2. The DNA of the CDR3 is TGTGCCAGCAGCTTAGGGACAGGCTCTAACTATGGCTACACCTTC. This gives the protein CASSLGTGSNYGYTF.

This chain links TRBV11-3 with TRBJ1-2; TRBD1 matches at 11 bases. V trimming: 5 bases; J trimming: 7 bases; junction bases outside the gene matches: 3. The CDR3 contains 13 residues. Germline V gene data show CDR1 as SGHNT and CDR2 as YENEEA. The CDR3 here is CASSPGTGGGYTF. The CDR3, as DNA: TGTGCCAGCAGCCCCGGGACAGGGGGTGGCTACACCTTC. The full variable domain, rest sourced from reference TRBV11-3 and TRBJ1-2, is EAGVVQSPRYKIIEKKQPVAFWCNPISGHNTLYWYLQNLGQGPELLIRYENEEAVDDSQLPKDRFSAERLKGVDSTLKIQPAELGDSAVYLCASSPGTGGGYTFGSGTRLTVV.

The chain links TRBV7-9 to TRBJ1-2; D not resolved. V was clipped by 1 base and J by 7 bases, with 10 bases between them. From germline, CDR1 is SEHNR and CDR2 FQNEAQ (reference sequence). This CDR3 comprises 13 residues. CDR3 DNA sequence: TGTGCCAGCAGCTTAGTCGGGTTCGCTGGCTACACCTTC. It encodes CASSLVGFAGYTF.

The V and J genes are TRBV10-2 and TRBJ1-1; D possibly corresponds to TRBD1 (5 bases). Per germline, CDR1 WSHSY and CDR2 SAAADI. The V gene lost 3 bases and the J gene lost 1 base, with 9 bases spanning the gap. This CDR3 contains 14 residues. Written as DNA, the CDR3 is TGCGCCAGCAGTGAAGCGGGACGGAACACTGAAGCTTTCTTT. Protein product: CASSEAGRNTEAFF.

The rearrangement links TRBV7-2 to TRBJ2-2; D remains ambiguous. V lost 2 bases and J lost 0, with 13 bases in between. Germline V lookup: CDR1 SGHTA, CDR2 FQGNSA. The CDR3 runs 17 residues. The CDR3 loop reads CASSLFYQFANTGELFF. The CDR3 coding sequence is TGTGCCAGCAGCTTATTTTATCAGTTCGCGAACACCGGGGAGCTGTTTTTT.

The chain recombines TRBV20-1 with TRBJ1-1; no definite D call. Germline CDR1 is DFQATT and CDR2 is SNEGSKA (reference sequence). This CDR3 has 11 amino acids. V lost 2 bases, J lost 7 bases, and 8 bases lay in between. The CDR3 region has the DNA TGCAGTGCTAGACCGCAGTATGAAGCTTTCTTT. Its protein product is CSARPQYEAFF.

The rearrangement uses TRBV6-2 or TRBV6-3 and TRBJ1-1; a possible D gene is TRBD1 (5 bases). Germline loops: CDR1 MNHEY, CDR2 SVGEGT. This CDR3 is built from 16 residues. V was pared by 0 bases and J by 0 bases, with 11 bases between. CDR3 amino acids: CASSYSRGRVNTEAFF. The CDR3, as DNA: TGTGCCAGCAGTTACTCAAGGGGCAGGGTGAACACTGAAGCTTTCTTT.

This clone was counted once. The chain combines TRBV5-5 with TRBJ2-7, with 7 bases matching TRBD2. Germline CDR1 reads SGHKS; CDR2 reads YYEKEE (reference sequence). V lost 3 bases to trimming and J lost 1 base; unmatched junction nucleotides: 7. This CDR3 region has 15 residues. CDR3 amino acids: CASSSGASGSYEQYV. For the CDR3, the DNA is TGTGCCAGCAGCTCGGGAGCTAGCGGATCCTACGAGCAGTACGTC.

The CDR3 bases are TGCGCCAGCAGCTTGGCCAGGGCCCGTGCTGGGAACACTGAAGCTTTCTTT. Its translation is CASSLARARAGNTEAFF. V and J are TRBV5-1 and TRBJ1-1; perhaps TRBD1 as D (5 bases). CDR3 size: 17 residues. Trimming took off 0 bases at V and 1 base at J, with 16 bases between the two ends. Germline V gene lookup returns CDR1 SGHRS and CDR2 YFSETQ.

The chain joins TRBV4-3 to TRBJ2-2; 7 bases agree with TRBD2. Germline lookup yields CDR1 LGHNA and CDR2 YSLEER. This CDR3 region has 22 residues. Germline trimming cut 0 bases from V and 1 base from J; bases unmatched to any gene: 20. CDR3 sequence: CASSQERRSGRAHLLNTGELFF. The CDR3 bases are TGCGCCAGCAGCCAAGAACGACGGTCGGGGAGGGCCCACTTATTGAACACCGGGGAGCTGTTTTTT.

The chain employs TRBV11-3 and TRBJ2-7, with D unresolved. This CDR3 contains 18 residues. The V gene's germline CDR1 is SGHNT and CDR2 YENEEA. V was cut by 0 bases and J by 1 base, with 19 bases left in between. The CDR3 nucleotides are TGTGCCAGCAGCTTAGAGGGTCTCGGTAGTACTAAATCCTACGAGCAGTACGTC. Amino acid sequence: CASSLEGLGSTKSYEQYV.

This chain links TRBV30 with TRBJ1-3; no clear D gene. The CDR3 totals 14 residues. Germline V CDR1 and CDR2: GTSNPN, SVGIG (reference sequence). V lost 1 base to trimming and J lost 4 bases, with 11 bases between them. The CDR3 nucleotides are TGTGCCTGGAGTGGGTTGGTGGCCGGAAACACCATATATTTT. Translating gives CAWSGLVAGNTIYF.

This clone was detected only once. The chain recombines TRBV5-6 with TRBJ2-7; D perhaps matches TRBD2 (6 bases). The V gene lost 0 bases and the J gene lost 6 bases, with 7 bases spanning the gap. Germline V gene data show CDR1 as SGHDT and CDR2 as YYEEEE. This CDR3 is 12 amino acids long. The CDR3: CASSLVGGEQYV. The DNA for the CDR3 is TGTGCCAGCAGCTTGGTGGGAGGCGAGCAGTACGTC.

The V call is TRBV2, the J call TRBJ1-2; TRBD1 is a possible D gene (6 bases). In germline, CDR1 is SNHLY, CDR2 FYNNEI. Trimming removed 3 bases at V and 6 bases at J, with 11 bases between. The CDR3 sequence is 13 residues long. The CDR3 is CASSERQGNGYTF. CDR3 in DNA: TGTGCCAGCAGTGAGCGGCAGGGGAATGGCTACACCTTC.

The chain links TRBV12-5 to TRBJ2-7; TRBD1 aligns across 10 bases. V lost 6 bases, J lost 5 bases, and 7 bases stayed unmatched. This CDR3 has 14 amino acids. Germline CDR1 and CDR2: LGHNT and FRNRAP. The CDR3 region is CASGQTGGRNEQYF. The CDR3 region has the DNA TGTGCTAGTGGACAGACAGGGGGCCGCAACGAGCAGTACTTC. Full variable domain (missing parts from reference TRBV12-5 and TRBJ2-7): DARVTQTPRHKVTEMGQEVTMRCQPILGHNTVFWYRQTMMQGLELLAYFRNRAPLDDSGMPKDRFSAEMPDATLATLKIQPSEPRDSAVYFCASGQTGGRNEQYFGPGTRLTVT.

This chain joins TRBV19 and TRBJ1-1; D unresolved. V lost 2 bases, J lost 4 bases, and 11 bases lay in between. The germline CDR1 and CDR2 sequences are LNHDA and SQIVND (reference sequence). The CDR3 totals 14 residues. Here the CDR3 reads CASSIWVGGTEAFF. Here the CDR3 DNA reads TGTGCCAGTAGTATATGGGTTGGAGGCACTGAAGCTTTCTTT.

The V gene is TRBV5-5, the J gene TRBJ1-6; D gene uncertain. Looked up from germline, CDR1 is SGHKS and CDR2 is YYEKEE (reference sequence). This CDR3 contains 17 residues. V lost 1 base, J lost 0 bases, and 11 bases lay in between. The CDR3 sequence: CASSLQSRGSYNSPLHF. CDR3 DNA sequence: TGTGCCAGCAGCTTGCAATCTCGGGGCTCCTATAATTCACCCCTCCACTTT. Full variable domain (rest looked up from reference TRBV5-5 and TRBJ1-6): DAGVTQSPTHLIKTRGQQVTLRCSPISGHKSVSWYQQVLGQGPQFIFQYYEKEERGRGNFPDRFSARQFPNYSSELNVNALLLGDSALYLCASSLQSRGSYNSPLHFGNGTRLTVT.

This chain links TRBV6-2 or TRBV6-3 with TRBJ2-3, with 9 positions matching TRBD2. The CDR3 length is 16 residues. Per the germline V gene, CDR1 is MNHEY and CDR2 is SVGEGT. The junction had 5 bases not matched to a gene; V was cut back by 0 bases and J by 4 bases. CDR3 bases: TGTGCCAGCAGTTACTCGCGGCGGGGGGGCTCAGATACGCAGTATTTT. This gives the protein CASSYSRRGGSDTQYF.

The V and J genes are TRBV19 and TRBJ2-1; 9 positions match TRBD2. In germline, CDR1 is LNHDA, CDR2 SQIVND (reference sequence). After removal of 7 bases from V and 8 bases from J, the junction contained 18 bases not matched to a gene. This CDR3 region has 17 residues. The chain's CDR3 is CASTESGRREGHDEQFF. As DNA, the CDR3 is TGTGCCAGTACCGAGTCGGGTAGGCGGGAGGGCCACGATGAGCAGTTCTTC. The full variable domain, in which reference TRBV19 and TRBJ2-1 provide the parts outside the CDR3, is DGGITQSPKYLFRKEGQNVTLSCEQNLNHDAMYWYRQDPGQGLRLIYYSQIVNDFQKGDIAEGYSVSREKKESFPLTVTSAQKNPTAFYLCASTESGRREGHDEQFFGPGTRLTVL.